This T cell receptor (beta chain) derives from a study of cytomegalovirus exposure and HLA in healthy donors. The study, taken as a whole, reports: Several of the most significant clusters appeared linked to common viral pathogens, based on a later analysis. V- and J-gene trimming in TCR beta was tied to a missense DCLRE1C variant by an analysis performed later. Highest at DRB1 and lowest at HLA-C, TCR association rates differed among HLA loci in a later analysis. Donors belonging to an Asian-associated ancestry cluster reportedly showed fewer N-insertions in productive TCRs than the approximately 640-donor mean, according to what a later analysis found.

Comment on this clone: Its specificity is not known.

The CDR3 sequence is 15 residues long. V lost 5 bases and J lost 4, with 15 bases in between. CDR1 and CDR2 from the germline V gene are MDHEN and SYDVKM. Researchers ran the PCR with 60 Vbeta and 13 Jbeta primers. The repertoire was sequenced with immunoSEQ multiplex PCR; TCRdb's copy has only in-frame clones and lacks some. The sample yields some 200,000 clones, roughly three quarters seen once. The sequence was collected from a male donor in good health and CMV-seropositive. The gene calls are TRBV28 and TRBJ1-5; maybe TRBD1 (5 bases). Sample: PBMCs. CDR3 residues: CASSTRNGGNQPQHF. CDR3 sequence (DNA): TGTGCCAGCAGTACGAGGAACGGGGGGAATCAGCCCCAGCATTTT. The entire variable domain, with the rest obtained from reference TRBV28 and TRBJ1-5, is as follows: DVKVTQSSRYLVKRTGEKVFLECVQDMDHENMFWYRQDPGLGLRLIYFSYDVKMKEKGDIPEGYSVSREKKERFSLILESASTNQTSMYLCASSTRNGGNQPQHFGDGTRLSIL.